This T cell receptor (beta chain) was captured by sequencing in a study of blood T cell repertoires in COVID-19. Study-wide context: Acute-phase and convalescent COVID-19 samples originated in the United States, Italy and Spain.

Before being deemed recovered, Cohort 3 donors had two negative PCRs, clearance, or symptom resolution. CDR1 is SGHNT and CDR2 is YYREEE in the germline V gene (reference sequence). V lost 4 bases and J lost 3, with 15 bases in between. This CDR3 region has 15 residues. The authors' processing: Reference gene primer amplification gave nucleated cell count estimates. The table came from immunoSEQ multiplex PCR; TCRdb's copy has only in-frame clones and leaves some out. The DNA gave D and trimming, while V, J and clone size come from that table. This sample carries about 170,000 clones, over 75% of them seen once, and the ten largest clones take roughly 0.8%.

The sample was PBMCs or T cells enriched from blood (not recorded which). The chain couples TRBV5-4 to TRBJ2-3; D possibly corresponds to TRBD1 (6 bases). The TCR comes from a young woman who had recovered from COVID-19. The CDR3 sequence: CASSAEGVRTDTQYF. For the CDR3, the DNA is TGTGCCAGCAGCGCAGAGGGGGTTCGTACAGATACGCAGTATTTT.